This TCR beta chain is from a study of blood T cells in healthy people across ages. Concerning this clonotype: Antigen: not known.

V was pared by 2 bases and J by 4 bases, with 9 bases of the junction left unmatched. Germline CDR1 MNHEY, CDR2 SMNVEV (reference sequence). This CDR3 spans 17 amino acids. It was with a sample-barcoded 5' primer and a J-beta primer mix that a second PCR of roughly 7 to 11 cycles was run. TCRdb reanalysed the 5' RACE reads using MiXCR and keeps one entry per CDR3 protein. The sample shows some 940,000 distinct CDR3 sequences, 25% to 30% of them seen only once. General study results and limits: Among T cells, TCR beta diversity per million cells dropped roughly linearly as age rose. Naive and antigen-experienced cells could not be conclusively compared, given unsorted PBMCs.

These same records also appear under a second study, on T cells of mothers and their children. That work contributes: Three healthy Caucasian mothers, along with their six children, were the donors.

This receptor was identified in a woman in her thirties or forties in good health. The chain combines TRBV27 with TRBJ2-1, with 9 bases lining up with TRBD1. The sequencing sample was made of blood. Here the CDR3 DNA reads TGTGCCAGCAGTTTACCTTCCGGGACAGGGCCGTACAATGAGCAGTTCTTC. Translated: CASSLPSGTGPYNEQFF.